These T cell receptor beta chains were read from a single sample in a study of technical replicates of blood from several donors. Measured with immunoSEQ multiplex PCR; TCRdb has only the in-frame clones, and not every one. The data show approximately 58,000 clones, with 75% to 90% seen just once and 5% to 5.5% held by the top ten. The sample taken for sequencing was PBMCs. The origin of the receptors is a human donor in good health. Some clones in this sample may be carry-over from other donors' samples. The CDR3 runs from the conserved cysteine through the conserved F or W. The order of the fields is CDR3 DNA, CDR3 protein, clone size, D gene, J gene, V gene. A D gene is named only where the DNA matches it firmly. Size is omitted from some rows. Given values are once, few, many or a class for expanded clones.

CDR3nt: TGCGCCAGCAGCTTGGGGGATAGCAGGGATTATGGCTACACCTTC
CDR3aa: CASSLGDSRDYGYTF
abundance: -
d_gene: -
j_gene: TRBJ1-2
v_gene: TRBV5-1

CDR3nt: TGTGCCAGCAGCTTCGGGGGGGCTGAAGCTTTCTTT
CDR3aa: CASSFGGAEAFF
abundance: -
d_gene: -
j_gene: TRBJ1-1
v_gene: TRBV11-3

CDR3nt: TGTGCCTGGAGTGGAGGGGGATCTTCAAACATTCAGTACTTC
CDR3aa: CAWSGGGSSNIQYF
abundance: -
d_gene: -
j_gene: TRBJ2-4
v_gene: TRBV30

CDR3nt: TGCGCCAGCAGCTTCTCCAGGGGAGATGGCTACACCTTC
CDR3aa: CASSFSRGDGYTF
abundance: -
d_gene: -
j_gene: TRBJ1-2
v_gene: TRBV5-1

CDR3nt: TGCAGCGGAAACACAGCGGGAGGGAGCACAGATACGCAGTATTTT
CDR3aa: CSGNTAGGSTDTQYF
abundance: -
d_gene: TRBD2
j_gene: TRBJ2-3
v_gene: TRBV29-1

CDR3nt: TGTGCCAGCAGCTTAGGACTAGTTAACAATGAGCAGTTCTTC
CDR3aa: CASSLGLVNNEQFF
abundance: -
d_gene: -
j_gene: TRBJ2-1
v_gene: TRBV11-2

CDR3nt: TGTGCCAGCAGCGTAGAGCTCGGTGGGACCCAGTACTTC
CDR3aa: CASSVELGGTQYF
abundance: -
d_gene: -
j_gene: TRBJ2-5
v_gene: TRBV9

CDR3nt: TGTGCCAGCAGCCCTATGGGGGGGACAGGGGTGTGGGAGGAAGATACGCAGTATTTT
CDR3aa: CASSPMGGTGVWEEDTQYF
abundance: -
d_gene: TRBD1
j_gene: TRBJ2-3
v_gene: TRBV7-3

CDR3nt: TGTGCCAGCAGCCAAGGAGAGGGGGGGGAAAAACTGTTTTTT
CDR3aa: CASSQGEGGEKLFF
abundance: once
d_gene: -
j_gene: TRBJ1-4
v_gene: TRBV4-2

CDR3nt: TGTGCCAGCAGCTTAGAGGGGGTACCACTAGCCAAAAACATTCAGTACTTC
CDR3aa: CASSLEGVPLAKNIQYF
abundance: -
d_gene: -
j_gene: TRBJ2-4
v_gene: TRBV7-2

CDR3nt: TGTGCCAGTGGCACAGGGGATGGAGTCAAAAACATTCAGTACTTC
CDR3aa: CASGTGDGVKNIQYF
abundance: -
d_gene: TRBD1
j_gene: TRBJ2-4
v_gene: TRBV19

CDR3nt: TGCAGCGTTGAATCCGACGGGGACTATGGCTACACCTTC
CDR3aa: CSVESDGDYGYTF
abundance: -
d_gene: -
j_gene: TRBJ1-2
v_gene: TRBV29-1

CDR3nt: TGTGCCAGCAGCAAAAGGACAGGGACTGGGGCCAACGTCCTGACTTTC
CDR3aa: CASSKRTGTGANVLTF
abundance: -
d_gene: TRBD1
j_gene: TRBJ2-6
v_gene: TRBV7-2

CDR3nt: TGCGCCAGCAGCCCAAGCGGGGGGTACAATGAGCAGTTCTTC
CDR3aa: CASSPSGGYNEQFF
abundance: -
d_gene: TRBD2
j_gene: TRBJ2-1
v_gene: TRBV5-1

CDR3nt: TGTGCCAGCAGTTACGGGAGTAGCTCCTACAATGAGCAGTTCTTC
CDR3aa: CASSYGSSSYNEQFF
abundance: -
d_gene: -
j_gene: TRBJ2-1
v_gene: TRBV6-6

CDR3nt: TGTGCCAGCAGTTTACAGGGCGCAATGAACACTGAAGCTTTCTTT
CDR3aa: CASSLQGAMNTEAFF
abundance: -
d_gene: -
j_gene: TRBJ1-1
v_gene: TRBV27

CDR3nt: TGTGCCAGCAGTGACCCTAAAACCACAGCCTACAATGAGCAGTTCTTC
CDR3aa: CASSDPKTTAYNEQFF
abundance: -
d_gene: -
j_gene: TRBJ2-1
v_gene: TRBV2

CDR3nt: TGTGCCAGCCGCCGGGAGCAGGGGACAGGGAGTGAGCAGTTCTTC
CDR3aa: CASRREQGTGSEQFF
abundance: -
d_gene: TRBD1
j_gene: TRBJ2-1
v_gene: TRBV6-5

CDR3nt: TGTGCCAGTAGTATTCTCACAGCACAAGAGACCCAGTACTTC
CDR3aa: CASSILTAQETQYF
abundance: -
d_gene: -
j_gene: TRBJ2-5
v_gene: TRBV19

CDR3nt: TGTGCCAGCAGTGAGGGAGGGGCGCTCACAGATACGCAGTATTTT
CDR3aa: CASSEGGALTDTQYF
abundance: -
d_gene: TRBD2
j_gene: TRBJ2-3
v_gene: TRBV25-1

CDR3nt: TGTGCCAGCTCAGCACAGACAGGGAACTCTGGGGCCAACGTCCTGACTTTC
CDR3aa: CASSAQTGNSGANVLTF
abundance: -
d_gene: TRBD1
j_gene: TRBJ2-6
v_gene: TRBV18

CDR3nt: TGTGCCAGCAGCGTGGCGGGACAGGGGGCGAGTAATTCACCCCTCCACTTT
CDR3aa: CASSVAGQGASNSPLHF
abundance: few
d_gene: TRBD1
j_gene: TRBJ1-6
v_gene: TRBV9